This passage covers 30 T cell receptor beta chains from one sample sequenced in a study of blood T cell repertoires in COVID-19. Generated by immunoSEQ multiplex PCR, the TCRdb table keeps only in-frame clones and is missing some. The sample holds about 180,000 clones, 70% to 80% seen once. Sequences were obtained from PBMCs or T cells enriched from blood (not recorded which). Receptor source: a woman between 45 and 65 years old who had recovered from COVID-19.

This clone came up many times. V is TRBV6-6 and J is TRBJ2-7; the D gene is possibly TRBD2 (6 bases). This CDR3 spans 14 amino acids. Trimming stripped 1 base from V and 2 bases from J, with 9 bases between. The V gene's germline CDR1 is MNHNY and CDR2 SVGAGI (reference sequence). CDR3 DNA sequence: TGTGCCAGCAGTTACTTGCGGGGAACCTACGAGCAGTACTTC. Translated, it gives CASSYLRGTYEQYF.

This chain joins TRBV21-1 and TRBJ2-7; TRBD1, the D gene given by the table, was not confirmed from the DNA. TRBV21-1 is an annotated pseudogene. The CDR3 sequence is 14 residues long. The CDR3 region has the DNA TGTGCCAGTCGCCCCGGGACACCAACCTACGAGCAGTACTTC. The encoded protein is CASRPGTPTYEQYF.

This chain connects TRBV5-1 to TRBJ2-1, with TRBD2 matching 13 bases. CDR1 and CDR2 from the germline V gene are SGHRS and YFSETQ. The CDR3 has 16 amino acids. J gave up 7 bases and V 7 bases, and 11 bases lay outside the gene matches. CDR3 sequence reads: CASGRLAGGSGNEQFF. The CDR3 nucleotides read TGCGCCAGCGGGAGACTAGCGGGAGGATCGGGGAATGAGCAGTTCTTC.

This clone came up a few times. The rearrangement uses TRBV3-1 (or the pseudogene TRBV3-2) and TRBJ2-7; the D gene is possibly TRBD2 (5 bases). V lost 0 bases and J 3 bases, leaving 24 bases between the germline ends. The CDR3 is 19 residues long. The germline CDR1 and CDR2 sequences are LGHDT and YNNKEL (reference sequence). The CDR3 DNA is TGTGCCAGCAGCCAAGACCCCAGCGGAGAATCACTAAGGAACTACGAGCAGTACTTC. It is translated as CASSQDPSGESLRNYEQYF.

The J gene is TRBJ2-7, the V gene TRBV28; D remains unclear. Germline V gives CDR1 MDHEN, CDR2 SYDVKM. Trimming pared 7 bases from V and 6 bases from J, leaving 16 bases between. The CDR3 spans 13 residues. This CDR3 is CASTLASPPEQYF. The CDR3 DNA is TGTGCCAGCACTTTGGCTAGTCCTCCCGAGCAGTACTTC.

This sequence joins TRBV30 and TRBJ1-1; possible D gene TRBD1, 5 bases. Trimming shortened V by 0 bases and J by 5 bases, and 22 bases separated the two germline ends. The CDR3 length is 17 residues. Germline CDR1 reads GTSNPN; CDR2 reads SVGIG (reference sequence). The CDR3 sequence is CAWSVLSRRGGKTEAFF. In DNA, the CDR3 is TGTGCCTGGAGTGTACTGTCTCGGCGGGGGGGGAAGACTGAAGCTTTCTTT.

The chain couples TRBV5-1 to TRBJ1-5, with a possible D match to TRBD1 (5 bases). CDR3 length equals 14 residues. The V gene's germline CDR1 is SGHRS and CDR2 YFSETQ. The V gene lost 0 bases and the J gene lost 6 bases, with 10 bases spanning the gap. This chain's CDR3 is CASSLGGGGQPQHF. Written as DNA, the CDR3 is TGCGCCAGCAGCTTGGGCGGGGGGGGTCAGCCCCAGCATTTT.

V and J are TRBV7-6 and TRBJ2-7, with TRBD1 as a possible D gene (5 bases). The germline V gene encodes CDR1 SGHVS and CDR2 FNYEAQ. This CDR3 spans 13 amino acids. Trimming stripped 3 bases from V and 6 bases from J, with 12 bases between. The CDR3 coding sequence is TGTGCCAGCAGCTTTTCAGGCAGGGCCGAGCAGTACTTC. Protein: CASSFSGRAEQYF.

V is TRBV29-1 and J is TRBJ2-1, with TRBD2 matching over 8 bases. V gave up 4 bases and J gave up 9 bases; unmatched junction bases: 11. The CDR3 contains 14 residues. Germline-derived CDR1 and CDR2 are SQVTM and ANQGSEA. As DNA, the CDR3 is TGCAGCGTTGGGAGTCTAGGGACTAGGGCTGAGCAGTTCTTC. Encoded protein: CSVGSLGTRAEQFF.

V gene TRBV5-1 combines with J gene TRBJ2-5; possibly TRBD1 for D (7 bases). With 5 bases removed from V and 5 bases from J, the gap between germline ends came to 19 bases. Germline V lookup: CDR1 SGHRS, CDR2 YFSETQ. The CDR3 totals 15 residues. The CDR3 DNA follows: TGCGCCAGCAGGACTGCAGGGGGGCCGGGGGAGACCCAGTACTTC. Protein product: CASRTAGGPGETQYF.

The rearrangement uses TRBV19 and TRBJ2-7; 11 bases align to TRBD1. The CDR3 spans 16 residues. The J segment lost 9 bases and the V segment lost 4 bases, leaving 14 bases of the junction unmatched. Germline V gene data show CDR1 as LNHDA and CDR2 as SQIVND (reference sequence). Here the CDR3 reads CASSKTPGQGDQGQYF. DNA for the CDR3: TGTGCCAGTAGTAAGACCCCGGGACAGGGGGACCAGGGGCAGTACTTC.

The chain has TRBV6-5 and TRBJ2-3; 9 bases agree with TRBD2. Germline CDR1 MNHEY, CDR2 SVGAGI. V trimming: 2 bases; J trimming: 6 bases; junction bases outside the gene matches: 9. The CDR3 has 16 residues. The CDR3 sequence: CASSYGGGRGGDTQYF. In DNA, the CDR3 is TGTGCCAGCAGTTACGGCGGCGGGAGGGGCGGTGATACGCAGTATTTT.

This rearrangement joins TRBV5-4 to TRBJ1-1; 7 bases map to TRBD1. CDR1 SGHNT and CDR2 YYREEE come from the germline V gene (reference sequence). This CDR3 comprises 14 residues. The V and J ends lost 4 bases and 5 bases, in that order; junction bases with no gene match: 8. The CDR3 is CASSGGRGYTEAFF. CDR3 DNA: TGTGCCAGCAGCGGGGGCAGGGGGTATACTGAAGCTTTCTTT.

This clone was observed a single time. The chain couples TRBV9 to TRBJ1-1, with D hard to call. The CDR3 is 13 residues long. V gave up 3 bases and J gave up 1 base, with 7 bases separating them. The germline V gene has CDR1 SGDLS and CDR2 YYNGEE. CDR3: CASSAGTNTEAFF. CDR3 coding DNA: TGTGCCAGCAGCGCAGGAACGAACACTGAAGCTTTCTTT.

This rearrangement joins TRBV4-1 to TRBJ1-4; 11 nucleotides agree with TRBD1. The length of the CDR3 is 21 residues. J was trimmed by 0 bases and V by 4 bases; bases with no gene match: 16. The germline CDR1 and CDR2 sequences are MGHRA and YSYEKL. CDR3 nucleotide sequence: TGCGCCAGCAGCCGTCCAGGGGCGGACAGGGGGCGACTTGCAACTAATGAAAAACTGTTTTTT. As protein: CASSRPGADRGRLATNEKLFF.

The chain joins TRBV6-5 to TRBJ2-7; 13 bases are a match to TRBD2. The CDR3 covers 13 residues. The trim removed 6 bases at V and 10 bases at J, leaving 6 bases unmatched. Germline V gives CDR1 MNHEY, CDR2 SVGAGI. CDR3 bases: TGTGCCAGCAGGAGGGGACTAGCGGGATACCAGTACTTC. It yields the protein CASRRGLAGYQYF.

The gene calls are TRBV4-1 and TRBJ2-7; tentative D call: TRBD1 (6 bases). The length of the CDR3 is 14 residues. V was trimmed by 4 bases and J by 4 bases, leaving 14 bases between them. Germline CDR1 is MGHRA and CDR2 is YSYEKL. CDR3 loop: CASSPREGEYEQYF. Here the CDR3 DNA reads TGCGCCAGCAGCCCCCGCGAGGGGGAGTACGAGCAGTACTTC.

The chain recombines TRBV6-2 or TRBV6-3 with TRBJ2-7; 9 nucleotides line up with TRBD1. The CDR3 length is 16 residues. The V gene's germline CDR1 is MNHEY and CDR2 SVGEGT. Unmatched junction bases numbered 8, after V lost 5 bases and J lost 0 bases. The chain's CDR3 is CASSTRQGVFSYEQYF. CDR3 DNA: TGTGCCAGCAGTACAAGACAGGGGGTCTTCTCCTACGAGCAGTACTTC.

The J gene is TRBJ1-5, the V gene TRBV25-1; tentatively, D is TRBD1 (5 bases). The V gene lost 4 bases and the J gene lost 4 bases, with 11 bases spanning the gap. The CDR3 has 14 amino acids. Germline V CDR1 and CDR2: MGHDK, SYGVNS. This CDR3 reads CASSAGGINQPQHF. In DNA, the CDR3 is TGTGCCAGCAGTGCCGGGGGAATAAATCAGCCCCAGCATTTT.

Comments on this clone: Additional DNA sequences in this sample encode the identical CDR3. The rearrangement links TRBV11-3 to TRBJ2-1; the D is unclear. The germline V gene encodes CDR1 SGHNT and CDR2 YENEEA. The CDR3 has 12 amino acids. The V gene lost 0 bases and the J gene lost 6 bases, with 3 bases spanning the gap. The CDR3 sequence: CASSLDRNEQFF. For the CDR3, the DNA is TGTGCCAGCAGCTTAGATCGCAATGAGCAGTTCTTC.

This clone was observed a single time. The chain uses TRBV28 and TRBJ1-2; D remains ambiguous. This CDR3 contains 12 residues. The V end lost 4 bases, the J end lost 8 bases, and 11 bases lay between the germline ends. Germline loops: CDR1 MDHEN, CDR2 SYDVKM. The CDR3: CASSYQVGGYTF. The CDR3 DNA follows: TGTGCCAGCAGTTACCAGGTTGGCGGCTACACCTTC.

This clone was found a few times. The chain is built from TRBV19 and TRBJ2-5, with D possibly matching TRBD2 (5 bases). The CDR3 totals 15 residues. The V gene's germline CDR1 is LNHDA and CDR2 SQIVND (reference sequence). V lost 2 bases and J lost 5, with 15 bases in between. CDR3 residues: CASSIFSGVQETQYF. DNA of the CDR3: TGTGCCAGTAGTATATTTTCCGGGGTGCAGGAGACCCAGTACTTC.

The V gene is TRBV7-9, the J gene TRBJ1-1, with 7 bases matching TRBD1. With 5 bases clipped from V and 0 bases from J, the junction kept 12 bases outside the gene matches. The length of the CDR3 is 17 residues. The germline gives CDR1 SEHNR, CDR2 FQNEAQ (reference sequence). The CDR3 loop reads CASSPIQGGLLNTEAFF. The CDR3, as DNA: TGTGCCAGCAGCCCAATCCAGGGGGGCCTTCTGAACACTGAAGCTTTCTTT. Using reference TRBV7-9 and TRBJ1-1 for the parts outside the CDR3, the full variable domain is DTGVSQNPRHKITKRGQNVTFRCDPISEHNRLYWYRQTLGQGPEFLTYFQNEAQLEKSRLLSDRFSAERPKGSFSTLEIQRTEQGDSAMYLCASSPIQGGLLNTEAFFGQGTRLTVV.

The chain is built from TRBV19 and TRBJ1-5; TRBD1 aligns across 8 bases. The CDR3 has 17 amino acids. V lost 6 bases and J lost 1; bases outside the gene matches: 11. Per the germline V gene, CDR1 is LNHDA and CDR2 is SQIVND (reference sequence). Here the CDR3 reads CASSETTDRASNQPQHF. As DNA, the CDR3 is TGTGCCAGTAGCGAAACCACGGACAGGGCGAGCAATCAGCCCCAGCATTTT. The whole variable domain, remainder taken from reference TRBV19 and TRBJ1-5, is DGGITQSPKYLFRKEGQNVTLSCEQNLNHDAMYWYRQDPGQGLRLIYYSQIVNDFQKGDIAEGYSVSREKKESFPLTVTSAQKNPTAFYLCASSETTDRASNQPQHFGDGTRLSIL.

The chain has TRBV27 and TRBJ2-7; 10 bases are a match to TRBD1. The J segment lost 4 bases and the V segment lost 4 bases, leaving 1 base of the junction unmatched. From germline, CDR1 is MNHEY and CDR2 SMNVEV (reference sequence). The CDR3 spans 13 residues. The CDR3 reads CASSWDRGYEQYF. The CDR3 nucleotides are TGTGCCAGCAGTTGGGACAGGGGATACGAGCAGTACTTC.

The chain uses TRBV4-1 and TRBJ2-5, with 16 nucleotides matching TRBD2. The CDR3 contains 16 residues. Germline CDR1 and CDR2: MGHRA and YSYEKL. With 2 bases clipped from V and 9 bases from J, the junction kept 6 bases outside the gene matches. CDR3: CASSQLPGLAGGAQYF. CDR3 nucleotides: TGCGCCAGCAGCCAACTTCCGGGACTAGCGGGAGGGGCCCAGTACTTC.

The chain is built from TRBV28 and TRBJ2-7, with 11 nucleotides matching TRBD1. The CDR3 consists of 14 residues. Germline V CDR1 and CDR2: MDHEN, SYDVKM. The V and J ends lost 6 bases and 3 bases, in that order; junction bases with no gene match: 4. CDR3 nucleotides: TGTGCCAGCAGAACCGGGACAGGGGGCTACGAGCAGTACTTC. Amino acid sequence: CASRTGTGGYEQYF.

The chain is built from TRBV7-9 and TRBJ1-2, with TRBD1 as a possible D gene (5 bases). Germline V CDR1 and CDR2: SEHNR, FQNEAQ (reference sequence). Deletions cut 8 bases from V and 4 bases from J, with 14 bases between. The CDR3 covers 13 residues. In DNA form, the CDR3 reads TGTGCCAGCGCGAAGCAGGGAGGCTATGGCTACACCTTC. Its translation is CASAKQGGYGYTF.

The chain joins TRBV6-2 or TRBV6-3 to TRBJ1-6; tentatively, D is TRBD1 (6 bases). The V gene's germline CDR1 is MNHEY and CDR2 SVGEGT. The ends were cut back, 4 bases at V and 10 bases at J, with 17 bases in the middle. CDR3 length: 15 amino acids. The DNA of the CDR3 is TGTGCCAGCAGTTTTGAGACAGGAGGTTACTCACCCCTCCACTTT. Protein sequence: CASSFETGGYSPLHF.

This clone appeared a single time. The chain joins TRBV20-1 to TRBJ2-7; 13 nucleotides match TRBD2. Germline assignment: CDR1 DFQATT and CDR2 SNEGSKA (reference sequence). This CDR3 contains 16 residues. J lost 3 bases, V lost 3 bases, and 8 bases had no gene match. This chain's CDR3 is CSASPGLAGDFYEQYF. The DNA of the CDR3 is TGCAGTGCTAGTCCTGGACTAGCGGGAGACTTCTACGAGCAGTACTTC.